This TCR beta chain was recorded in a study of OX40 agonist ivuxolimab in advanced cancers. Study summary: Partial responses, seen in three patients, involved one hepatocellular carcinoma and two cutaneous melanomas.

TCRdb's copy holds only in-frame clones and misses some; the assay was immunoSEQ multiplex PCR. The sample contains tens of thousands of clones, 83% of which appear only once. Blood specimens came from baseline, cycle 4 day 1, and cycle 7 day 1. Trimming removed 4 bases at V and 3 bases at J, with 16 bases between. There are 15 residues in the CDR3. The germline V gene encodes CDR1 SGHRS and CDR2 YFSETQ. The source material was CD4+ or CD8+ T cells sorted from blood, sampled in a trial of the OX40 agonist ivuxolimab. The source is an adult with an advanced solid tumor such as melanoma, head and neck, liver or kidney cancer. The chain couples TRBV5-1 to TRBJ2-5, with D tentatively TRBD2 (6 bases). This CDR3 is CASSIGAGGEETQYF. The CDR3 coding sequence is TGCGCCAGCAGCATAGGGGCTGGAGGGGAAGAGACCCAGTACTTC.